These 20 T cell receptor beta chains came from one sample sequenced in a study of T cells in Graves' hyperthyroidism and ophthalmopathy. RNA transcripts served as the template for amplifying TCR beta CDR3 regions. First-round RT-PCR of the TCR CDR3 relied on the HTBI primer set. Each CDR3 protein is one row after TCRdb ran MiXCR on the multiplex PCR reads. The repertoire includes 400,000 to 450,000 distinct CDR3 sequences, roughly 14% of them detected once, and around 13% sits in the top ten. What was sequenced was blood. The receptors shown here come from a man aged 18 to 35 with Graves' ophthalmopathy.

The chain recombines TRBV14 with TRBJ2-5; no clear D gene. From germline, CDR1 is SGHDN and CDR2 FVKESK. This CDR3 comprises 15 residues. Trimming removed 0 bases at V and 2 bases at J, with 10 bases between. The CDR3 region is CASSQDWADQETQYF. CDR3 coding DNA: TGTGCCAGCAGCCAAGATTGGGCAGATCAAGAGACCCAGTACTTC.

The sample holds many counts of this clonotype. The chain has TRBV11-2 and TRBJ1-1, with D possibly being TRBD1 (6 bases). The V gene's germline CDR1 is SGHAT and CDR2 FQNNGV. V lost 4 bases and J lost 3, with 18 bases in between. This CDR3 has 16 amino acids. The CDR3 coding sequence is TGTGCCAGCAGCTCCGGACAGATTACTTATTACACTGAAGCTTTCTTT. Residues: CASSSGQITYYTEAFF.

This clonotype appeared a few times. V gene TRBV6-1 combines with J gene TRBJ2-3, with 7 positions matching TRBD1. CDR1 and CDR2 (germline): MNHNS, SASEGT. The CDR3 totals 15 residues. With V trimmed by 3 bases and J by 3 bases, 6 bases remained unmatched. CDR3 coding DNA: TGTGCCAGCAGTGACAGCCAGGGGGTAACAGATACGCAGTATTTT. Amino acids: CASSDSQGVTDTQYF.

V and J are TRBV7-9 and TRBJ2-5; D gene uncertain. V was clipped by 5 bases and J by 5 bases, with 12 bases between them. The CDR3 consists of 13 residues. Germline CDR1 and CDR2: SEHNR and FQNEAQ (reference sequence). The CDR3 bases are TGTGCCAGCAGCCCATATTTCAGGGAGACCCAGTACTTC. Translated: CASSPYFRETQYF. Full variable domain (rest looked up from reference TRBV7-9 and TRBJ2-5): DTGVSQNPRHKITKRGQNVTFRCDPISEHNRLYWYRQTLGQGPEFLTYFQNEAQLEKSRLLSDRFSAERPKGSFSTLEIQRTEQGDSAMYLCASSPYFRETQYFGPGTRLLVL.

This clonotype was seen more than once but under ten times. The rearrangement links TRBV10-3 to TRBJ2-3, with 8 bases lining up with TRBD1. CDR1 and CDR2 from the germline V gene are ENHRY and SYGVKD. V lost 0 bases to trimming and J lost 1 base; unmatched junction nucleotides: 9. The CDR3 covers 18 residues. CDR3 in amino acids: CAISESWIQGVGTDTQYF. Here the CDR3 DNA reads TGTGCCATCAGTGAGTCGTGGATACAGGGGGTGGGCACAGATACGCAGTATTTT.

Many counts were recorded for this clonotype. The V and J genes are TRBV12-3 or TRBV12-4 and TRBJ2-7, with 12 bases identical to TRBD2. CDR3 length equals 16 residues. The ends lost 4 bases at V and 7 bases at J; junction bases unmatched: 11. The CDR3 DNA is TGTGCCAGCAGTTGGCTAGCGGGAGGGCTCGCGGGTGAGCAGTACTTC. Encoded protein: CASSWLAGGLAGEQYF.

The table lists this clonotype with many counts. V usage is TRBV10-3 and J usage is TRBJ1-5; a possible D gene is TRBD1 (6 bases). The V end was cut by 11 bases, the J end by 4 bases, with 18 bases between. CDR3 length: 14 residues. The germline V gene has CDR1 ENHRY and CDR2 SYGVKD. The CDR3: CAVGWAGANQPQHF. CDR3 in DNA: TGTGCCGTGGGGTGGGCAGGGGCTAATCAGCCCCAGCATTTT.

The chain recombines TRBV6-6 with TRBJ2-3, with 7 bases identical to TRBD1. CDR1 is MNHNY and CDR2 is SVGAGI in the germline V gene (reference sequence). J was trimmed by 4 bases and V by 0 bases; bases with no gene match: 4. The CDR3 runs 15 residues. The DNA of the CDR3 is TGTGCCAGCAGTTACTCAGGGGGCATCGCAGATACGCAGTATTTT. It is translated as CASSYSGGIADTQYF.

The sample holds many counts of this clonotype. The J gene is TRBJ1-1, the V gene TRBV6-1, with a possible D match to TRBD1 (6 bases). The CDR3 has 17 residues. Trimming removed 2 bases from V and 4 bases from J, with 20 bases in between. CDR1 is MNHNS and CDR2 is SASEGT in the germline V gene. CDR3 DNA: TGTGCCAGCAGTGAAATGAGGAAGGGGGGCGAGGGCACTGAAGCTTTCTTT. Protein product: CASSEMRKGGEGTEAFF.

This clonotype has more than one count but fewer than ten. The chain carries TRBV20-1 and TRBJ2-7; 13 bases match TRBD2. Germline V lookup: CDR1 DFQATT, CDR2 SNEGSKA (reference sequence). This CDR3 has 15 residues. The trim removed 3 bases at V and 6 bases at J, leaving 8 bases unmatched. CDR3 nucleotides: TGCAGTGCTAGTAAGGGACTAGCGGGAAGTCGCGAGCAGTACTTC. It is translated as CSASKGLAGSREQYF.

This clonotype has ten or more counts. The V and J genes are TRBV5-5 and TRBJ2-3; no definite D call. V was shortened by 0 bases and J by 1 base, with 9 bases between the two germline ends. The CDR3 is 15 residues long. Germline V gives CDR1 SGHKS, CDR2 YYEKEE (reference sequence). CDR3 DNA: TGTGCCAGCAGCTTGGGTCCCACGGGCACAGATACGCAGTATTTT. Protein product: CASSLGPTGTDTQYF.

In its sample, this clonotype was seen many times. This sequence joins TRBV20-1 and TRBJ2-1, with 8 nucleotides matching TRBD2. J lost 0 bases, V lost 0 bases, and 4 bases had no gene match. Germline CDR1 is DFQATT and CDR2 is SNEGSKA (reference sequence). The CDR3 extends over 16 amino acids. In DNA form, the CDR3 reads TGCAGTGCTAGAGATCTCAGCGGGGGCTCCTACAATGAGCAGTTCTTC. As protein: CSARDLSGGSYNEQFF.

This clonotype was found many times. The chain links TRBV3-1 to TRBJ1-2; a weak D match, TRBD1 (6 bases). The CDR3 sequence is 12 residues long. The V end lost 2 bases, the J end lost 8 bases, and 9 bases lay between the germline ends. CDR1 is LGHDT and CDR2 is YNNKEL in the germline V gene (reference sequence). In DNA form, the CDR3 reads TGTGCCAGCAGCCAATCCAGGGGAGGCTACACCTTC. Amino acid sequence: CASSQSRGGYTF.

The rearrangement uses TRBV5-1 and TRBJ1-6; no clear D. This CDR3 has 16 residues. The V gene lost 0 bases and the J gene lost 7 bases, with 14 bases spanning the gap. The germline CDR1 and CDR2 sequences are SGHRS and YFSETQ. This CDR3 reads CASSLDPSGPNSPLHF. CDR3 DNA: TGCGCCAGCAGCTTGGACCCCTCCGGGCCCAATTCACCCCTCCACTTT.

The chain uses TRBV9 and TRBJ1-1; D uncertain. The CDR3 runs to 15 residues. V lost 0 bases and J 1 base, leaving 10 bases between the germline ends. Germline V gene sequence: CDR1 SGDLS, CDR2 YYNGEE. The CDR3 nucleotides read TGTGCCAGCAGCGTAGAATCGGGATGGAACACTGAAGCTTTCTTT. As protein: CASSVESGWNTEAFF.

The chain combines TRBV7-8 with TRBJ2-5, with TRBD1 identical over 10 bases. V was pared by 4 bases and J by 13 bases, with 12 bases of the junction left unmatched. Germline V lookup: CDR1 SGHVS, CDR2 FQNEAQ. This CDR3 spans 14 amino acids. CDR3 in DNA: TGTGCCAGCAGCTCTGGGACAGGGGTTTCCGGAAGGTACTTC. This sequence encodes CASSSGTGVSGRYF.

In its sample, this clonotype was seen many times. The rearrangement joins TRBV30 to TRBJ2-3; maybe TRBD2 (5 bases). Trimming cost V 2 bases and J 0 bases, with 15 bases left between them. The CDR3 has 16 amino acids. Germline CDR1 reads GTSNPN; CDR2 reads SVGIG (reference sequence). CDR3 sequence reads: CAWSPSADSSTDTQYF. The CDR3 region has the DNA TGTGCCTGGAGTCCCTCGGCGGACTCTAGCACAGATACGCAGTATTTT.

This clonotype has only a few counts. The chain recombines TRBV10-3 with TRBJ2-1, with D perhaps given as TRBD1 or TRBD2 (5 bases each). CDR1 ENHRY and CDR2 SYGVKD come from the germline V gene. V was cut by 1 base and J by 0 bases, with 13 bases left in between. The CDR3 spans 17 residues. For the CDR3, the DNA is TGTGCCATCAGTGAGTTCGGGGCGTCTTCCTCCTACAATGAGCAGTTCTTC. This sequence encodes CAISEFGASSSYNEQFF.

This clonotype turned up a few times. The V gene is TRBV7-3, the J gene TRBJ1-2, with a tentative D call TRBD1 (5 bases). CDR1 and CDR2 from the germline V gene are SGHTA and FQGTGA. V was clipped by 8 bases and J by 3 bases, with 7 bases between them. The CDR3 is made up of 11 amino acids. For the CDR3, the DNA is TGTGCCAGCGGGGGGGACTATGGCTACACCTTC. The encoded protein is CASGGDYGYTF.

Many counts were recorded for this clonotype. V gene TRBV5-6 combines with J gene TRBJ1-2, with 7 bases lining up with TRBD1. The CDR3 consists of 14 residues. Trimming at V came to 4 bases and at J to 2 bases, leaving 5 bases not matched to a gene. Germline V lookup: CDR1 SGHDT, CDR2 YYEEEE. The CDR3 is CASSPGQMNYGYTF. The CDR3 coding sequence is TGTGCCAGCAGCCCGGGACAGATGAACTATGGCTACACCTTC.